This TCR beta chain was captured by sequencing in a study of T-cell memory formation after mild COVID-19. Study overall: Clusters of TCRs were largely donor specific.

Whole-study findings and limits: Still unconfirmed is whether the second-wave clones peaking on day 37 recognized SARS-CoV-2. The main location of contracting CD4+ clones was CM and EM, and that of contracting CD8+ clones was EMRA. Clones shrinking between day 15 and 85 showed a balanced CD4/CD8 split, and those that grew later tilted toward CD4+.

This clonotype was found a few times. Its antigen is still unknown. Via MiXCR, TCRdb re-called the 5' RACE reads, giving one row per CDR3 protein. The sample carries 450,000 to 650,000 distinct CDR3 sequences, approximately 18% recorded once. The CDR3 is 14 amino acids. CDR1 and CDR2 from the germline V gene are LGHDT and YNNKEL (reference sequence). V lost 2 bases, J lost 5 bases, and 10 bases lay in between. V usage is TRBV3-1 and J usage is TRBJ2-1; D is unresolved. The TCR sequence derives from an adult woman who had mild COVID-19 (a few samples of this study predate the infection). Cell type and time point are not known. Sequenced input: PBMCs or a T cell subset sorted from them (not recorded which). The CDR3 nucleotides read TGTGCCAGCAGCCAAAGTCAGGTAAACAATGAGCAGTTCTTC. This sequence encodes CASSQSQVNNEQFF.